The 9 T cell receptor beta chains below come from one sample, sequenced in a study of cytotoxic CD8 clonotypes in ibrutinib-treated CLL. Assay used: immunoSEQ multiplex PCR; TCRdb lists only in-frame clones, some missing. The table has fewer than 150,000 clones, under 90% seen once; the top ten hold 2.5% to 3.5%. The sample consisted of PBMCs, taken after 24 months of ibrutinib treatment. Receptors were obtained from a human donor with chronic lymphocytic leukemia.

The chain is built from TRBV7-2 and TRBJ2-2; D unclear. This CDR3 contains 13 residues. Germline lookup yields CDR1 SGHTA and CDR2 FQGNSA. Trimming left V 2 bases short and J 1 base short, with 2 bases between. The CDR3 DNA is TGTGCCAGCAGCTTATTGAACACCGGGGAGCTGTTTTTT. Amino acids: CASSLLNTGELFF.

The V gene is TRBV7-9, the J gene TRBJ1-1; D is perhaps TRBD1 (6 bases). CDR1 and CDR2 from the germline V gene are SEHNR and FQNEAQ (reference sequence). This CDR3 comprises 16 residues. V was shortened by 5 bases and J by 0 bases, with 16 bases between the two germline ends. CDR3 bases: TGTGCCAGCAGCCCGGGATGGGGGGCCGTGAACACTGAAGCTTTCTTT. Residues: CASSPGWGAVNTEAFF.

The V and J genes are TRBV5-5 and TRBJ1-2; D possibly corresponds to TRBD1 (5 bases). The V end lost 4 bases, the J end lost 2 bases, and 18 bases lay between the germline ends. Germline CDR1 reads SGHKS; CDR2 reads YYEKEE (reference sequence). The CDR3 covers 16 residues. The chain's CDR3 is CASSPSLARGNYGYTF. In DNA, the CDR3 is TGTGCCAGCAGCCCCAGCTTGGCGCGGGGGAACTATGGCTACACCTTC. Supplemented by reference TRBV5-5 and TRBJ1-2, the full variable domain reads DAGVTQSPTHLIKTRGQQVTLRCSPISGHKSVSWYQQVLGQGPQFIFQYYEKEERGRGNFPDRFSARQFPNYSSELNVNALLLGDSALYLCASSPSLARGNYGYTFGSGTRLTVV.

The chain has TRBV5-1 and TRBJ2-3; D may be TRBD1 (6 bases). The CDR3 consists of 14 residues. Germline values: CDR1 SGHRS, CDR2 YFSETQ. The V end lost 4 bases, the J end lost 3 bases, and 12 bases lay between the germline ends. The chain's CDR3 is CASSIKGVTDTQYF. The CDR3 region has the DNA TGCGCCAGCAGCATCAAGGGGGTGACAGATACGCAGTATTTT.

V and J are TRBV14 and TRBJ1-2, with 8 bases aligning to TRBD1. V shed 0 bases and J 6 bases; nucleotides not matched to a gene: 3. Per germline, CDR1 SGHDN and CDR2 FVKESK. The CDR3 consists of 14 residues. CDR3 nucleotide sequence: TGTGCCAGCAGCCAAGATGCAGGGGGCAATGGCTACACCTTC. Amino acid sequence: CASSQDAGGNGYTF.

The chain employs TRBV5-1 and TRBJ1-2, with TRBD1 matching over 8 bases. CDR1 is SGHRS and CDR2 is YFSETQ in the germline V gene. The CDR3 loop spans 16 amino acids. V lost 4 bases and J lost 2; bases outside the gene matches: 10. The CDR3: CASSPLGQGRNYGYTF. CDR3 DNA: TGCGCCAGCAGCCCCCTTGGACAGGGACGAAACTATGGCTACACCTTC.

This chain connects TRBV27 to TRBJ2-1; no clear D gene. Germline V gene data show CDR1 as MNHEY and CDR2 as SMNVEV (reference sequence). The length of the CDR3 is 11 residues. Trimming cost V 6 bases and J 6 bases, with 6 bases left between them. CDR3 in amino acids: CASRKSNEQFF. CDR3 in DNA: TGTGCCAGCAGGAAGAGCAATGAGCAGTTCTTC.

The genes are TRBV29-1 and TRBJ1-2; TRBD1 agrees at 7 bases. CDR3 size: 12 residues. Germline V gene data show CDR1 as SQVTM and CDR2 as ANQGSEA. Trimming removed 4 bases from V and 5 bases from J; junction bases left unmatched: 4. This CDR3 reads CSVGGRGYGYTF. The CDR3 nucleotides read TGCAGCGTTGGGGGCAGGGGGTATGGCTACACCTTC.

The chain carries TRBV6-5 and TRBJ2-7, with D possibly being TRBD2 (5 bases). The CDR3 spans 13 residues. Germline lookup yields CDR1 MNHEY and CDR2 SVGAGI. The V gene lost 4 bases and the J gene lost 0 bases, with 7 bases spanning the gap. The CDR3 bases are TGTGCCAGCAGTTTTGACTACTCCTACGAGCAGTACTTC. Its translation is CASSFDYSYEQYF.